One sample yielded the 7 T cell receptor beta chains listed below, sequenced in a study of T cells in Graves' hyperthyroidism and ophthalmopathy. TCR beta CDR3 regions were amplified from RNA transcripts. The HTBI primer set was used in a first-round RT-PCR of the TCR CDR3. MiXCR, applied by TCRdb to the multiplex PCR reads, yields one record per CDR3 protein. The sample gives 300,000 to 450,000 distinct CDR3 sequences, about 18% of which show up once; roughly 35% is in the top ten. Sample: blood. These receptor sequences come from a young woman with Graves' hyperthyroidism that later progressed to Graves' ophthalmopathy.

The CDR3 nucleotides are TGTGCCAGCAGGTACGGACAGGGCGCGTTCACTGAAGCTTTCTTT. This sequence encodes CASRYGQGAFTEAFF. The rearrangement links TRBV28 to TRBJ1-1; 8 bases align to TRBD1. This CDR3 has 15 residues. CDR1 is MDHEN and CDR2 is SYDVKM in the germline V gene. J gave up 4 bases and V 6 bases, and 10 bases lay outside the gene matches.

The CDR3 reads CASSYGQGNEQYF. As DNA, the CDR3 is TGTGCCAGCAGTTACGGCCAAGGGAACGAGCAGTACTTC. The chain recombines TRBV6-6 with TRBJ2-7, with D uncertain. This CDR3 is built from 13 residues. V was shortened by 2 bases and J by 5 bases, with 10 bases between the two germline ends. Germline V gene lookup returns CDR1 MNHNY and CDR2 SVGAGI (reference sequence).

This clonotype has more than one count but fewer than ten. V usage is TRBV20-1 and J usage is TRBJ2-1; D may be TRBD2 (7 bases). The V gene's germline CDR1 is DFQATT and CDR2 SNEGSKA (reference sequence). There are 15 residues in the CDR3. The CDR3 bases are TGCTCAAGAGAGGGGGGGAATTGGGGACCCAATGAGCAGTTCTTC. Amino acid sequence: CSREGGNWGPNEQFF.

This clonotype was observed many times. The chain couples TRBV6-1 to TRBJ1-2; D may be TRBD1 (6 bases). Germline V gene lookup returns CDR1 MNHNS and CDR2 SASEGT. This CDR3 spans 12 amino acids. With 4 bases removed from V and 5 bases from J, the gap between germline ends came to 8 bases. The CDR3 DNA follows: TGTGCCAGCAGTGCGACAGGATATGGCTACACCTTC. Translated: CASSATGYGYTF.

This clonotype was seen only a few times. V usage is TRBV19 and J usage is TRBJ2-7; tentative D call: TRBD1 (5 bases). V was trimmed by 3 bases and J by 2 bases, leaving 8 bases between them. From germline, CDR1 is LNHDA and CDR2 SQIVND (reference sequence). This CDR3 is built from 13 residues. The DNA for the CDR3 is TGTGCCAGTAGTATTGGACAAGCCTACGAGCAGTACTTC. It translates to CASSIGQAYEQYF.

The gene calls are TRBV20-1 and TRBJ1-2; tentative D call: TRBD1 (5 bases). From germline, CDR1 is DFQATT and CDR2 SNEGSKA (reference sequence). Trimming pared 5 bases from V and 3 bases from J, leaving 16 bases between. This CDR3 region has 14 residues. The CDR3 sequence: CSAVLEGTHYGYTF. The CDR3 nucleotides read TGCAGTGCTGTCCTGGAGGGGACCCACTATGGCTACACCTTC.

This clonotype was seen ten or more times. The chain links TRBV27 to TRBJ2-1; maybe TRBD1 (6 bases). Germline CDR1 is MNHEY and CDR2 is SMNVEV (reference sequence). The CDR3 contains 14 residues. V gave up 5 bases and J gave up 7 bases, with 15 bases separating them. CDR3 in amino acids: CASSTPGHLNEQFF. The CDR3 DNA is TGTGCCAGCAGTACGCCGGGACACCTAAATGAGCAGTTCTTC.